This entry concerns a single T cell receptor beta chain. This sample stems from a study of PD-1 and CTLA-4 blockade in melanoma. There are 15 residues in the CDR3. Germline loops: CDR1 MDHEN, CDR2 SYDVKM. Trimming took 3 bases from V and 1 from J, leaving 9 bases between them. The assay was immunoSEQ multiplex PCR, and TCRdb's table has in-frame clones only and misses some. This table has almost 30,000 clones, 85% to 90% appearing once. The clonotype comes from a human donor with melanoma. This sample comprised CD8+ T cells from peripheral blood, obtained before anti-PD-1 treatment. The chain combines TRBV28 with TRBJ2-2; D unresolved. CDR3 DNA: TGTGCCAGCAGTTTGATAGGCGGGAACACCGGGGAGCTGTTTTTT. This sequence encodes CASSLIGGNTGELFF.